This T cell receptor beta chain emerged from a study of monozygotic twins with inflammatory bowel disease. One entry per CDR3 protein, without DNA, is what TCRdb gives after re-calling the 5' RACE reads. In all, the sample yields 350,000 to 500,000 distinct CDR3 sequences. Germline assignment: CDR1 SGHRS and CDR2 YFSETQ. The CDR3 extends over 13 amino acids. This clonotype was sampled from a human donor with ulcerative colitis or Crohn's disease, or a healthy co-twin of an affected twin (not recorded which). Sequencing was carried out using blood. V usage is TRBV5-1 and J usage is TRBJ1-2; TCRdb designates TRBD1, a call that cannot be tested without DNA. The CDR3 sequence is CASSQQGQGGYTF.